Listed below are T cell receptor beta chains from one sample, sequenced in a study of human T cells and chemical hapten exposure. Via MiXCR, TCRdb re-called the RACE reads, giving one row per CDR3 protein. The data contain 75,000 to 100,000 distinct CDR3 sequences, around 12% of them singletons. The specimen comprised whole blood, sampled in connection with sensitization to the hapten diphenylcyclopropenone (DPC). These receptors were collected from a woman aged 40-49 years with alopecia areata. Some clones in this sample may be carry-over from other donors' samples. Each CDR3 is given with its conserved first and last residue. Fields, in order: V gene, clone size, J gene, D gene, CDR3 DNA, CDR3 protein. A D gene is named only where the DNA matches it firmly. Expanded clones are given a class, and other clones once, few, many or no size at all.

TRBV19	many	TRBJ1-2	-	TGTGCCAGTAGTAAACAGGGACTGGGCTATGGCTACACCTTC	CASSKQGLGYGYTF
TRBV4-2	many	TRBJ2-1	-	TGTGCCAGCAGCCGCGGGGACAATGAGCAGTTCTTC	CASSRGDNEQFF
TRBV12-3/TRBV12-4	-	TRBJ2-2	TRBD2	TGTGCCAGCAGTCCAGGGACTAGCGGGAGGGCTTTCACCGGGGAGCTGTTTTTT	CASSPGTSGRAFTGELFF
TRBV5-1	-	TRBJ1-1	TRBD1	TGCGCCAGCAGCGGGGACAGGGGATCCACTGAAGCTTTCTTT	CASSGDRGSTEAFF
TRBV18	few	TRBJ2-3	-	TGTGCCAGCTCACCCCCTAGTGTGGGCACAGATACGCAGTATTTT	CASSPPSVGTDTQYF
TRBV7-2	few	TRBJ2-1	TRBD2	TGTGCCAGCAGCTTAGAGGGACTAGCGGAATACAATGAGCAGTTCTTC	CASSLEGLAEYNEQFF
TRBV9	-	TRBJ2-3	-	TGTGCCAGCAGCGGCTACGCAGATACGCAGTATTTT	CASSGYADTQYF
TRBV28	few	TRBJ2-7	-	TGTGCCAGCAGTAGGGGAGGGGGAGTTGGGATCTACGAGCAGTACTTC	CASSRGGGVGIYEQYF
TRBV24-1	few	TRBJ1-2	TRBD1	TGTGCCACCAGTGATCCACAAGGGGGACAGGGAAGCTACACCTTC	CATSDPQGGQGSYTF
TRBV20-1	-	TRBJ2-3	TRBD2	TGCAGTGCTAGTCCCACTCCGGGACTAGCGGGGATCTCCACAGATACGCAGTATTTT	CSASPTPGLAGISTDTQYF
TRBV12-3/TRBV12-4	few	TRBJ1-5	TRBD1	TGTGCCAGCAGACAGACCACAGGGGCCCTAACGGAGCCCCAGCATTTT	CASRQTTGALTEPQHF
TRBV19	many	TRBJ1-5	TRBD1	TGTGCCAGTACCAAAGGGACAGGGGGATTGCAGCCCCAGCATTTT	CASTKGTGGLQPQHF
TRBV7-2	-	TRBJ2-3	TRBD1	TGTGCCAGCAGCTCACGACAGGGGAGAGGGTACACAGATACGCAGTATTTT	CASSSRQGRGYTDTQYF
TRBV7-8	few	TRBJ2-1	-	TGTGCCAGCAGCTTTTCCGGGACCACCTACAATGAGCAGTTCTTC	CASSFSGTTYNEQFF
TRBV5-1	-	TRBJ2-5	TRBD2	TGCGCCAGCAGCCCGGGGGGACTAGCGGAGCAAGAGACCCAGTACTTC	CASSPGGLAEQETQYF
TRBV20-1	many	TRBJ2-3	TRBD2	TGCAGTGCTAGAGGGACTAGCGCTGGCACAGATACGCAGTATTTT	CSARGTSAGTDTQYF
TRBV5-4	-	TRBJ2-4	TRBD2	TGTGCCAGCAGCTTGGATTCTAGCGGGAGCAACATTCAGTACTTC	CASSLDSSGSNIQYF
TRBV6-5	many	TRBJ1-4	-	TGTGCCAGCAGGGCGGTCATGGCCAATGAAAAACTGTTTTTT	CASRAVMANEKLFF
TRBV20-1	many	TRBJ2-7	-	TGCAGTGCTAGACGGGGCACCGCATCCTACGAGCAGTACTTC	CSARRGTASYEQYF
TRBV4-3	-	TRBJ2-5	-	TGCGCCAGCAGCCAAGTGGTTGGCGGGCGGGAGACCCAGTACTTC	CASSQVVGGRETQYF
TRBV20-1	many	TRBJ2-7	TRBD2	TGCAGTGCTAGAGGCGTTAGCGGGACCTCCTACGAGCAGTACTTC	CSARGVSGTSYEQYF
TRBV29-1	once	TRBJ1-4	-	TGCAGCGTTGGAGGATTTAATGAAAAACTGTTTTTT	CSVGGFNEKLFF
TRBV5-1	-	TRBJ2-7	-	TGCGCCAGCAGTTTGTTCGGCTACGAGCAGTACTTC	CASSLFGYEQYF
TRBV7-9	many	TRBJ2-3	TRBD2	TGTGCCAGCAGCGGGAGGGGTGCCACAGATACGCAGTATTTT	CASSGRGATDTQYF
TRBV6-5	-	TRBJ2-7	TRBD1	TGTGCCAGCAGTCCGGGACAGGGAGTCCACGAGCAGTACTTC	CASSPGQGVHEQYF
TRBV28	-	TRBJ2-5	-	TGTGCCAGCAGGGTCCAGGGGTACCAAGAGACCCAGTACTTC	CASRVQGYQETQYF
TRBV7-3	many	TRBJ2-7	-	TGTGCCAGCAGCCCGTCCCGCGGGTACGAGCAGTACTTC	CASSPSRGYEQYF
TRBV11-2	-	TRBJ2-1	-	TGTGCCAGCAGCTTAGGCCTAGCGACATACAATGAGCAGTTCTTC	CASSLGLATYNEQFF
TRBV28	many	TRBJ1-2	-	TGTGCCAGCAGCCTATCTAACTATGGCTACACCTTC	CASSLSNYGYTF
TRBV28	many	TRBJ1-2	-	TGTGCCAGCAGTTTGGTACGCGCCGATGGCTACACCTTC	CASSLVRADGYTF
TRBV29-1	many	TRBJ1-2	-	TGCAGCGTAGTAACCGGGACCGCTCTCTATGGCTACACCTTC	CSVVTGTALYGYTF
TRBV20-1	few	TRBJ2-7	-	TGCAGTGCTAGAGCGGTCACGGACTCCTACGAGCAGTACTTC	CSARAVTDSYEQYF
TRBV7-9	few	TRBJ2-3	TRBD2	TGTGCCAGCAGCCTCCAAGCGGGACTTAGCCGAGATACGCAGTATTTT	CASSLQAGLSRDTQYF
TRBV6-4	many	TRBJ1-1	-	TGTGCCAGCAGAAGGAGTCCGGAGGCCACTGAAGCTTTCTTT	CASRRSPEATEAFF
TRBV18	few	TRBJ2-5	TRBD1	TGTGCCAGCTCACCCCACAGGGGCGACCAAGAGACCCAGTACTTC	CASSPHRGDQETQYF
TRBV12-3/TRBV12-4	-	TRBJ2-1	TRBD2	TGTGCCAGCAGTTCCGGGACTAGAATCCTCGGTCTGGTCTTC	CASSSGTRILGLVF
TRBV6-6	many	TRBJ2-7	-	TGTGCCAGCAGTTACCGATACTACGAGCAGTACTTC	CASSYRYYEQYF
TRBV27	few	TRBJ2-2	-	TGTGCCAGCAGACCATCGGCAGGACAGCTCCACACCGGGGAGCTGTTTTTT	CASRPSAGQLHTGELFF
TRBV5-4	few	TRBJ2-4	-	TGTGCCAGCAGCTCCCGACCGGTTCAATTAAAAAACATTCAGTACTTC	CASSSRPVQLKNIQYF
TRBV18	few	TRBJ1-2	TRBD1	TGTGCCAGCTCACCATCACAGGGGGCAGAAGGCTACACCTTC	CASSPSQGAEGYTF
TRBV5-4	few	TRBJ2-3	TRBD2	TGTGCCAGCAGCTTCGAACTAGCGGGAGGCTCAGATACGCAGTATTTT	CASSFELAGGSDTQYF
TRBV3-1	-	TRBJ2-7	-	TGTGCCAGCAGCCATTTGGTGACCCACTACGAGCAGTACTTC	CASSHLVTHYEQYF
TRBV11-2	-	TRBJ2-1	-	TGTGCCAGCAGCTTAGTGTTGGCGGGATGGGGGAATGAGCAGTTCTTC	CASSLVLAGWGNEQFF
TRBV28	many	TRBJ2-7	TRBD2	TGTGCCAGCACTCCTGGGACTAGCGCCCTCGAGCAGTACTTC	CASTPGTSALEQYF
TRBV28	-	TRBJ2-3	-	TGTGCCAGCAGTCCGGGACTTACCTACAGGGTAGGCGATACGCAGTATTTT	CASSPGLTYRVGDTQYF
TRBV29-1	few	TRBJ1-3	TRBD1	TGCAGCGTGGGACAGAGGGCGTCTGGAAACACCATATATTTT	CSVGQRASGNTIYF